The source of this TCR beta chain is a study of T cell responses to AZD1222 COVID-19 vaccine. Overall study findings and caveats: Clonal diversity was possibly underestimated; the donors were predominantly white British and more often female. Dominant at 160-218 and 743-854, vaccine-associated CD4 TCRs also spanned spike. It was only a handful of AZD1222 recipients who were seropositive at baseline.

On this clone itself: Its specificity is unknown.

There are 14 residues in the CDR3. CDR1 MNHEY and CDR2 SVGEGT come from the germline V gene. V gave up 5 bases and J gave up 5 bases, with 13 bases separating them. Second-dose timings of about 4 or about 12 weeks were pooled. Sequencing used immunoSEQ multiplex PCR; TCRdb keeps in-frame clones, though not all of them. This sample carries over 150,000 clones, roughly 90% of them seen once, and the ten largest clones take 4% to 5.5%. Sequences were derived from peripheral blood, sampled 28 days after the second AZD1222 dose. This chain links TRBV6-2 or TRBV6-3 with TRBJ2-1; D is unresolved. The receptor's source is an adult who received the AZD1222 COVID-19 vaccine. CDR3 DNA sequence: TGTGCCAGCAGTACCACTTACCAGAACAATGAGCAGTTCTTC. Its translation: CASSTTYQNNEQFF.